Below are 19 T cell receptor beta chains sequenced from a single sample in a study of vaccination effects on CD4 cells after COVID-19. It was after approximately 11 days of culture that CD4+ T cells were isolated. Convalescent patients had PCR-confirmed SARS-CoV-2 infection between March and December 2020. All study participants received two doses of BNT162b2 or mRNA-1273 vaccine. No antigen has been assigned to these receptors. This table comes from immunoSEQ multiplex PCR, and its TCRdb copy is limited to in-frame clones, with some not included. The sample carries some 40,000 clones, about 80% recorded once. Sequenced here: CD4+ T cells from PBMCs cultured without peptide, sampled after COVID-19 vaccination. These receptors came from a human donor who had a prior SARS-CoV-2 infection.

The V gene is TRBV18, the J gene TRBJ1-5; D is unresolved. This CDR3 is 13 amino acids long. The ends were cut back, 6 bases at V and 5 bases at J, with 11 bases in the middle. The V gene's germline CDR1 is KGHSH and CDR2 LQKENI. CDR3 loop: CASSPLEDQPQHF. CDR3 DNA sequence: TGTGCCAGCTCGCCTCTCGAGGATCAGCCCCAGCATTTT.

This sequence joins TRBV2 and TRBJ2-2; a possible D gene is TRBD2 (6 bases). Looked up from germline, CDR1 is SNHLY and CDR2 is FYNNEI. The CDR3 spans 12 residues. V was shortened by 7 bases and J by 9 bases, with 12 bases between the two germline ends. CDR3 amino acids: CASTLASRELFF. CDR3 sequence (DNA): TGTGCCAGCACACTAGCTAGCCGGGAGCTGTTTTTT.

The CDR3 reads CATAPGQGSYEQYF. For the CDR3, the DNA is TGTGCCACCGCCCCGGGACAGGGTTCCTACGAGCAGTACTTC. The chain links TRBV19 to TRBJ2-7, with TRBD1 matching 9 bases. With V trimmed by 10 bases and J by 1 base, 8 bases remained unmatched. From germline, CDR1 is LNHDA and CDR2 SQIVND (reference sequence). CDR3 length: 14 amino acids.

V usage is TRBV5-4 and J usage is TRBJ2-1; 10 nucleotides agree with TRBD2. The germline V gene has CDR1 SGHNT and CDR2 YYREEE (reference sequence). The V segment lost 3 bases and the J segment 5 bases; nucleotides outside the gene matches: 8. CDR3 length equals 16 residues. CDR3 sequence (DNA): TGTGCCAGCAGCTCCCCCCTAGCGGGAGTAGACAATGAGCAGTTCTTC. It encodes CASSSPLAGVDNEQFF.

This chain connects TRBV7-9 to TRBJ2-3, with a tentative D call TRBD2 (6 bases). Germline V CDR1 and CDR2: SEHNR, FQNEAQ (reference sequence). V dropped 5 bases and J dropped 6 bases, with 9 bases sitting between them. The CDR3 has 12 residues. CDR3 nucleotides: TGTGCCAGCAGCCGGGGGAGGGATACGCAGTATTTT. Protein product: CASSRGRDTQYF.

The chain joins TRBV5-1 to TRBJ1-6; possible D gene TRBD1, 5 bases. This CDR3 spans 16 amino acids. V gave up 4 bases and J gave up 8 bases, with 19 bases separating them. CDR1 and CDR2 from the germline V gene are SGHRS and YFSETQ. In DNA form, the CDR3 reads TGCGCCAGCAGCCTGGGGACGGACTTAGGTGATTCACCCCTCCACTTT. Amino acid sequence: CASSLGTDLGDSPLHF.

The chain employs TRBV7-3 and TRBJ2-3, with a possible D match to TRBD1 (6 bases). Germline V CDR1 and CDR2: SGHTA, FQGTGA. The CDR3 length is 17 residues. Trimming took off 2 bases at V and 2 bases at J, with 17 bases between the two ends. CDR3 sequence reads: CASSLGGGITSTDTQYF. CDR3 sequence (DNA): TGTGCCAGCAGCTTAGGGGGCGGAATAACGTCCACAGATACGCAGTATTTT.

CDR3 nucleotides: TGCGCCAGCAGCCAAGGGTCCCAGCGGGGCAAAAACATTCAGTACTTC. Translation gives CASSQGSQRGKNIQYF. V usage is TRBV4-1 and J usage is TRBJ2-4; 7 nucleotides match TRBD2. Losses at the gene ends were 1 base for V and 3 bases for J; bases not matched to a gene: 6. This CDR3 has 16 residues. Looked up from germline, CDR1 is MGHRA and CDR2 is YSYEKL.

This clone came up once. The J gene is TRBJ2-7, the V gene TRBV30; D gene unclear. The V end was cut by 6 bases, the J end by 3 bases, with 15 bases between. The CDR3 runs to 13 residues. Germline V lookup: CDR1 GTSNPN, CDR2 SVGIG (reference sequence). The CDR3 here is CACGLEANYEQYF. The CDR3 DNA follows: TGTGCCTGTGGGTTAGAGGCCAACTACGAGCAGTACTTC.

The CDR3 bases are TGTGCCAGCAGCGCAAGACAGGGGGATGTCTACTACGAGCAGTACTTC. Translation gives CASSARQGDVYYEQYF. This chain uses TRBV7-2 with TRBJ2-7; TRBD1 matches at 9 bases. The germline V gene encodes CDR1 SGHTA and CDR2 FQGNSA. V was clipped by 5 bases and J by 3 bases; unmatched bases: 11. CDR3 length equals 16 residues.

CDR3: CASSPPPLGFYGYTF. In DNA form, the CDR3 reads TGTGCCAGCAGCCCGCCCCCGTTGGGGTTCTATGGCTACACCTTC. The chain combines TRBV5-6 with TRBJ1-2; D remains unclear. Germline lookup yields CDR1 SGHDT and CDR2 YYEEEE. The CDR3 runs to 15 residues. V gave up 4 bases and J gave up 4 bases, with 17 bases separating them.

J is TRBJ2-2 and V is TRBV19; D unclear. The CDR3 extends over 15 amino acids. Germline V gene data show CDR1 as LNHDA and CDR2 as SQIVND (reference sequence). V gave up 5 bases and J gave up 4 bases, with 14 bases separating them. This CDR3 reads CASSSDPRFTGELFF. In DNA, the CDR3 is TGTGCCAGTAGTTCGGACCCACGGTTCACCGGGGAGCTGTTTTTT.

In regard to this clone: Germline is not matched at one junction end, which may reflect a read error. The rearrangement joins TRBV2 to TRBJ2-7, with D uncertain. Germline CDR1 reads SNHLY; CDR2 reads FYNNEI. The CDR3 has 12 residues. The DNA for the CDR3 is TGTGCCAGCAGTGAAGCGGGATACGGGCAGTACTTC. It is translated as CASSEAGYGQYF.

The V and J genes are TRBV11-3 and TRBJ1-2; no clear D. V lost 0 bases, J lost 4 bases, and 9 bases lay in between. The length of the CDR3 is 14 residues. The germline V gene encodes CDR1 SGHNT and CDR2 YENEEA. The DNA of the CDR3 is TGTGCCAGCAGCTTAGAGTCGGAAGGCTATGGCTACACCTTC. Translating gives CASSLESEGYGYTF.

CDR3 sequence reads: CASSGLAGNYEQYF. The CDR3 DNA follows: TGTGCCAGCAGCGGACTAGCGGGGAACTACGAGCAGTACTTC. The V call is TRBV7-2, the J call TRBJ2-7, with 12 positions matching TRBD2. J lost 3 bases, V lost 5 bases, and 2 bases had no gene match. The CDR3 has 14 amino acids. In germline, CDR1 is SGHTA, CDR2 FQGNSA. Using reference TRBV7-2 and TRBJ2-7 for the parts outside the CDR3, the full variable domain is GAGVSQSPSNKVTEKGKDVELRCDPISGHTALYWYRQSLGQGLEFLIYFQGNSAPDKSGLPSDRFSAERTGGSVSTLTIQRTQQEDSAVYLCASSGLAGNYEQYFGPGTRLTVT.

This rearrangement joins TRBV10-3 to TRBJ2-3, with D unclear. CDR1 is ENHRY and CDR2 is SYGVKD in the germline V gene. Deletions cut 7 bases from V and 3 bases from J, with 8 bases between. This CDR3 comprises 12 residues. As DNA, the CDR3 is TGTGCCATCAAATCGGAAACAGATACGCAGTATTTT. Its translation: CAIKSETDTQYF.

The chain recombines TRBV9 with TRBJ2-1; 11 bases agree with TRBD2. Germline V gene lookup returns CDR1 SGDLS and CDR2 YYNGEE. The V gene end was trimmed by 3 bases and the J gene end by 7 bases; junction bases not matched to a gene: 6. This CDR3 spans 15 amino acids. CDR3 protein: CASSDSGRAGNEQFF. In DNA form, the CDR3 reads TGTGCCAGCAGCGATAGCGGGAGGGCCGGGAATGAGCAGTTCTTC.

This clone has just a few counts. CDR3 sequence: CASSLSGANTGELFF. The CDR3 region has the DNA TGCGCCAGCAGCTTGTCGGGAGCGAACACCGGGGAGCTGTTTTTT. V gene TRBV5-1 combines with J gene TRBJ2-2; D perhaps matches TRBD2 (6 bases). CDR3 size: 15 residues. Trimming stripped 1 base from V and 0 bases from J, with 7 bases between. Germline CDR1 SGHRS, CDR2 YFSETQ.

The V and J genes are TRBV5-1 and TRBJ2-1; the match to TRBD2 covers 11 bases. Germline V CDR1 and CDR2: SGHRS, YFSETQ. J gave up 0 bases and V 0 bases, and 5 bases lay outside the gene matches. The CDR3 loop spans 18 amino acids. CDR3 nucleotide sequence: TGCGCCAGCAGCTTGGCACTAGCGGGAGACGGCTCCTACAATGAGCAGTTCTTC. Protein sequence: CASSLALAGDGSYNEQFF.